Given below is one T cell receptor (beta chain) in context. Controls were healthy donors chosen to match patients in age and sex. The RNA input was about 0.45 to 1 ug, and it was reverse transcribed with random hexamers. TCRdb itself ran the immunoSEQ multiplex PCR reads through MiXCR, one entry per CDR3 protein. The top ten hold less than 0.15% of the sample, which has some 100,000 distinct CDR3 sequences, about 93% seen once. These data belong to a study of CD8 T cells in Susac syndrome. V was clipped by 7 bases and J by 4 bases; unmatched bases: 12. This CDR3 region has 15 residues. The receptor's source is a human donor in good health. The chain joins TRBV12-3 or TRBV12-4 to TRBJ1-2, with 7 positions matching TRBD1. The sequenced sample was CD4+ T cells from PBMCs. The CDR3 is CASTPRGAGAYGYTF. In DNA, the CDR3 is TGTGCCAGCACCCCCAGGGGGGCAGGGGCCTATGGCTACACCTTC.